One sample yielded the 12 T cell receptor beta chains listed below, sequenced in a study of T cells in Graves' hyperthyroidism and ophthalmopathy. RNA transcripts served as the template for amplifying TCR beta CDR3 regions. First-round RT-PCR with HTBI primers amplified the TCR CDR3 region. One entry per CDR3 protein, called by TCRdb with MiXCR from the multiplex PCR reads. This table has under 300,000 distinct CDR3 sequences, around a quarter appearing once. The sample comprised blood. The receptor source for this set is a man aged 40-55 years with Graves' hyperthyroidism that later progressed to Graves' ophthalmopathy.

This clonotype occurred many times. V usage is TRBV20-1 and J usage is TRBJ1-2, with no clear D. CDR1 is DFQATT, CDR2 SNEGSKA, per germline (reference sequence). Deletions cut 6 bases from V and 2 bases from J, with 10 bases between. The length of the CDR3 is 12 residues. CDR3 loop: CSAVGNNYGYTF. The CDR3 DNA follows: TGCAGTGCCGTAGGGAACAACTATGGCTACACCTTC.

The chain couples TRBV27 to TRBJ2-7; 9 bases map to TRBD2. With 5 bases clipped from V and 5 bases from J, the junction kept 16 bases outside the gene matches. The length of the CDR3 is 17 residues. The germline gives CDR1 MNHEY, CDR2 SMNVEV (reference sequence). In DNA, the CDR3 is TGTGCCAGCAGTGATTTCCCCTATAGCGGGAGAGACGACGAGCAGTACTTC. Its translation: CASSDFPYSGRDDEQYF.

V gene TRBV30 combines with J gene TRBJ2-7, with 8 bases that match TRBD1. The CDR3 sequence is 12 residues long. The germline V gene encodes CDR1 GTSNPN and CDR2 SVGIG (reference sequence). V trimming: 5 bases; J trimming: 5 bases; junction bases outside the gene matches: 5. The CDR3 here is CAWDRGRDEQYF. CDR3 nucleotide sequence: TGTGCCTGGGACAGGGGACGCGACGAGCAGTACTTC.

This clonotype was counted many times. Written as DNA, the CDR3 is TGTGCCATCAGACCGACAGGGACGGGTGAAGCTTTCTTT. This gives the protein CAIRPTGTGEAFF. The gene calls are TRBV10-3 and TRBJ1-1; TRBD1 aligns across 7 bases. Unmatched junction bases numbered 8, after V lost 6 bases and J lost 7 bases. CDR1 and CDR2 from the germline V gene are ENHRY and SYGVKD. CDR3 length: 13 amino acids.

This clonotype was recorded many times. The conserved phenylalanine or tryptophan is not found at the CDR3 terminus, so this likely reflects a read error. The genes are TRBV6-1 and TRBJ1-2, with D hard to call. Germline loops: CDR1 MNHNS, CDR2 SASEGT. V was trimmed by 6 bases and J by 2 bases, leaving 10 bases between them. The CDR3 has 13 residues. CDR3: CASRRTQNYGYTL. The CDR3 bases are TGTGCCAGCAGAAGAACACAGAACTATGGCTACACCCTC.

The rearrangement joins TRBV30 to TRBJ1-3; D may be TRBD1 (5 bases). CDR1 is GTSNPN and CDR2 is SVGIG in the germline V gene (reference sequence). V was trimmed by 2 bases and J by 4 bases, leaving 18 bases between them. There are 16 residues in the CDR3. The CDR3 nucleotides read TGTGCCTGGAGTTCAAGGGGACGAACATTCGGAAACACCATATATTTT. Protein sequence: CAWSSRGRTFGNTIYF. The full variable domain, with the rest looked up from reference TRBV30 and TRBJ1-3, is SQTIHQWPATLVQPVGSPLSLECTVEGTSNPNLYWYRQAAGRGLQLLFYSVGIGQISSEVPQNLSASRPQDRQFILSSKKLLLSDSGFYLCAWSSRGRTFGNTIYFGEGSWLTVV.

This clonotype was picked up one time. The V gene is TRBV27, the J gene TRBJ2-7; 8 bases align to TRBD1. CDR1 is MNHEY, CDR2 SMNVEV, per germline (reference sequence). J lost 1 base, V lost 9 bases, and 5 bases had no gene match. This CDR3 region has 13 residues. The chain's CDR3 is CASSTGASYEQYF. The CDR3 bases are TGTGCCAGTTCGACAGGGGCGTCCTACGAGCAGTACTTC.

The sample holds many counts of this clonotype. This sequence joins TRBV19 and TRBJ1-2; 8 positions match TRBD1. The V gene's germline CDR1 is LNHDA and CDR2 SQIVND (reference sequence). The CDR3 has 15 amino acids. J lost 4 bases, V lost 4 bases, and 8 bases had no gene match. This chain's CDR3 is CASSNIGTGPYGYTF. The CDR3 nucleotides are TGTGCCAGTAGTAATATCGGGACAGGACCCTATGGCTACACCTTC.

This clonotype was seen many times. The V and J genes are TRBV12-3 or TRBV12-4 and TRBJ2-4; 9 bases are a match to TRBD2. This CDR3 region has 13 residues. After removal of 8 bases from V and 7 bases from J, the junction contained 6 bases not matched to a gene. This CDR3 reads CASRSGGRNIQYF. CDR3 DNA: TGTGCCAGCCGTAGCGGGGGCCGGAACATTCAGTACTTC.

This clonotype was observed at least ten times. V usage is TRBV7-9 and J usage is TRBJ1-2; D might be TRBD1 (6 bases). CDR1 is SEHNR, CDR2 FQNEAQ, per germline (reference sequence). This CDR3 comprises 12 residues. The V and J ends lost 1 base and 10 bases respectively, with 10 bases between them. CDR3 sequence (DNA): TGTGCCAGCAGCTTAGTTGGACAGTACTACACCTTC. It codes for CASSLVGQYYTF.

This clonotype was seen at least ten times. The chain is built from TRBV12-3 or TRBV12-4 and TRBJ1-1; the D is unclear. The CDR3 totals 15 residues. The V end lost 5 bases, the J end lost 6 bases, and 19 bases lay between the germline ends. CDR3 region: CASSPLGEMDPEAFF. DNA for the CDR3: TGTGCCAGCAGTCCCTTGGGAGAGATGGACCCTGAAGCTTTCTTT.

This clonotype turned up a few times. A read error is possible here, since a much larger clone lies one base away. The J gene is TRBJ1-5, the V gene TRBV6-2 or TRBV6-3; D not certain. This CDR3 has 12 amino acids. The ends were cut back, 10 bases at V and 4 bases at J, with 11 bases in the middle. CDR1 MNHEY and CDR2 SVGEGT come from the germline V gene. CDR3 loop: CANRTINQPQHF. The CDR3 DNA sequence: TGTGCCAACAGAACGATTAATCAGCCCCAGCATTTT.